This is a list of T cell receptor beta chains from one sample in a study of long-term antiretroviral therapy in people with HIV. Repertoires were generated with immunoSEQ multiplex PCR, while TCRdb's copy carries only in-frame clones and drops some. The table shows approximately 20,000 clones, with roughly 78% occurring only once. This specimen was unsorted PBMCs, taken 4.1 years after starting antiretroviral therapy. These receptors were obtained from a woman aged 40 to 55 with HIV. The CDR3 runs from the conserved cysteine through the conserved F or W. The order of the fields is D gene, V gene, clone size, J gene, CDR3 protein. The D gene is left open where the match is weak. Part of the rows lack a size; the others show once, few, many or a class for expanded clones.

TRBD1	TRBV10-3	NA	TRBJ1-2	CAISHRDSANYGYTF
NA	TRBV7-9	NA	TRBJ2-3	CASSSATPDTQYF
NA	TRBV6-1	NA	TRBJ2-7	CASSVTGGRFSYEQYF
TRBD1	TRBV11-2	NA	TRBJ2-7	CASSLGDSYEQYF
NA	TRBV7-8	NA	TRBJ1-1	CASSPQALNTEAFF
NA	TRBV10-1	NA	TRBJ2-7	CASSMGGSYEQYF
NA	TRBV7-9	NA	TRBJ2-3	CASSEGSTETTNTDTQYF
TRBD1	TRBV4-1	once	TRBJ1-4	CASSQLTGTGSEKLFF
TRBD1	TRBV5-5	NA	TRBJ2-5	CASSLTGVETQYF
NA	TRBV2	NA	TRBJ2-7	CASSESDQGPYEQYF
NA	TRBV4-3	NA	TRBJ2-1	CASSQAPGLKGSEQFF
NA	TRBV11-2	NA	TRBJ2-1	CASSLEWNEQFF
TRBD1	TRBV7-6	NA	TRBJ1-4	CASSSRPGTGVEKLFF
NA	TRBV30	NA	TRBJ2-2	CAWSPTRELFF
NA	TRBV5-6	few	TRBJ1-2	CASSIYRLGGYTF
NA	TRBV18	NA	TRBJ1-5	CASSPFRRNNQPQHF
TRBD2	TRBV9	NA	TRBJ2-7	CASSETSGPYEQYF
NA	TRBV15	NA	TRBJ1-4	CATSRANEKLFF
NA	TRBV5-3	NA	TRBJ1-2	CASSPTEYYGYTF
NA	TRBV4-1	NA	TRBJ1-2	CASSQDGAGTIYGYTF
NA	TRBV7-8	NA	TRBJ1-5	CATGGVDNQPQHF
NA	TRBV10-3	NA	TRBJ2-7	CAISESAGYEQYF
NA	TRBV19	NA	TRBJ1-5	CASTKYSNQPQHF
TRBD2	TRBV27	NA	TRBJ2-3	CASSFASGRTGSDTQYF